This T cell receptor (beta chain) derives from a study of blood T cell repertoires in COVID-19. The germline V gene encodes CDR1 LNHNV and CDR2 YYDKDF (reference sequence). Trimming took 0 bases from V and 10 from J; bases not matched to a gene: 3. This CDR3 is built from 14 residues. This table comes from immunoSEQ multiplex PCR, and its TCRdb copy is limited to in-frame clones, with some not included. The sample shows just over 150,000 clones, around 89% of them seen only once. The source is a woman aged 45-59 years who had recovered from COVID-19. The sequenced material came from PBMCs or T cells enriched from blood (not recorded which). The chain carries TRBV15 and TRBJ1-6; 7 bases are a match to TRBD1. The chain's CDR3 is CATSRDRGESPLHF. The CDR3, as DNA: TGTGCCACCAGCAGAGACAGGGGGGAATCACCCCTCCACTTT.